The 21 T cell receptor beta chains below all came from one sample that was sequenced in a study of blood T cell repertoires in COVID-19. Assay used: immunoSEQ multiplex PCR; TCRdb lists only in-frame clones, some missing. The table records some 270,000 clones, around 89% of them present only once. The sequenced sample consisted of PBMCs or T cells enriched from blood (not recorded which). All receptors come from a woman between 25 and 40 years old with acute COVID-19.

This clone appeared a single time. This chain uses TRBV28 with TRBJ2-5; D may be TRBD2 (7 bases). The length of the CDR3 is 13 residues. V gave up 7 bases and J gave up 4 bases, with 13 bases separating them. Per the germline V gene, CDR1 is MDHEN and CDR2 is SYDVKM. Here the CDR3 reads CASKGGRGETQYF. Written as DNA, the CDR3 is TGTGCCAGCAAGGGGGGGCGCGGAGAGACCCAGTACTTC.

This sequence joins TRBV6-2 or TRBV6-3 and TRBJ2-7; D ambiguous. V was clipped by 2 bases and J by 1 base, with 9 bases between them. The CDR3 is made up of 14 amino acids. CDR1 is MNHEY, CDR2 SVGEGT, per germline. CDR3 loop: CASSYQVRSYEQYF. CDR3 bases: TGTGCCAGCAGTTACCAGGTCAGATCCTACGAGCAGTACTTC.

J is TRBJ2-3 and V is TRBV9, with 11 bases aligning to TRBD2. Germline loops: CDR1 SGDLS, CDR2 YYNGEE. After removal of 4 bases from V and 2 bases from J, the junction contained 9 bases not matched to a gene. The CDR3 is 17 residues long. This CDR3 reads CASSKTGTSGTTDTQYF. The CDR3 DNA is TGTGCCAGCAGCAAAACCGGGACTAGCGGAACCACAGATACGCAGTATTTT.

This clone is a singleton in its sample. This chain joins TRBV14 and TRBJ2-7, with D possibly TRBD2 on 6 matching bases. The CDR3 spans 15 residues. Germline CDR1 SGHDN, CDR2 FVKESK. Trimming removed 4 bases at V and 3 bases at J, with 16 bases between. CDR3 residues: CASSLRDAGGYEQYF. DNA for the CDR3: TGTGCCAGCAGCCTCCGGGACGCCGGGGGCTACGAGCAGTACTTC.

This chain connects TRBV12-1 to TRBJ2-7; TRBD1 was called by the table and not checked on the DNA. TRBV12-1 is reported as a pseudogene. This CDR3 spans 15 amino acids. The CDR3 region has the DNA TGTGCCAGCAGCTTTGCGGTGACAGGAGGATACGAGCAGTACTTC. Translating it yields CASSFAVTGGYEQYF.

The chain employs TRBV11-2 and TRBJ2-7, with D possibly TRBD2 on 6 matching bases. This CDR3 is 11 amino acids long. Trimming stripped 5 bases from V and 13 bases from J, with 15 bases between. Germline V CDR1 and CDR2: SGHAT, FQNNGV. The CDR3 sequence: CASSVTSGLYF. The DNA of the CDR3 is TGTGCCAGCAGCGTTACCTCAGGACTATACTTC.

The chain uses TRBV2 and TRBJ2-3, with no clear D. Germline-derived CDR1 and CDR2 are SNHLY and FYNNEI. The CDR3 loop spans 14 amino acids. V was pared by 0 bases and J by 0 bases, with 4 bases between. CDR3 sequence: CASSEARSTDTQYF. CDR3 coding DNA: TGTGCCAGCAGTGAAGCGAGGAGCACAGATACGCAGTATTTT.

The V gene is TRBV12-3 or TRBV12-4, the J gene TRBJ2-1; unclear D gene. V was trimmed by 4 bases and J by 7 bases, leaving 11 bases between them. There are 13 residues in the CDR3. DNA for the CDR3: TGTGCCAGCAGTTGGAGTTACGAAAATGAGCAGTTCTTC. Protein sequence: CASSWSYENEQFF.

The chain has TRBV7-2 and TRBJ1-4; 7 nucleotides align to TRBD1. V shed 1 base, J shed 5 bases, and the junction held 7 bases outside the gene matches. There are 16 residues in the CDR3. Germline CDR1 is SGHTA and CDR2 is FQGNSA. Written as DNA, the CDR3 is TGTGCCAGCAGCTTAGTGGGGGGACAGAACAATGAAAAACTGTTTTTT. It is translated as CASSLVGGQNNEKLFF.

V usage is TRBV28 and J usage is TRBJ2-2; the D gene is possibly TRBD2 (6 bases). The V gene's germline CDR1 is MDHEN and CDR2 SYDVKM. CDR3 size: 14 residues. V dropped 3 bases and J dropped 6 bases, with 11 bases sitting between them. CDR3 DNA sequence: TGTGCCAGCAGTTTTGGCACTAGCCCCGGGGAGCTGTTTTTT. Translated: CASSFGTSPGELFF.

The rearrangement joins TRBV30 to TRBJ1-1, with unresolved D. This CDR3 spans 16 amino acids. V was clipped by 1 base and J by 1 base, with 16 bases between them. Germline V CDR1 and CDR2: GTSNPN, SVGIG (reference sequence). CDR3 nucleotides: TGTGCCTGGAGTGGACGCGGCCGCCTCTCGAACACTGAAGCTTTCTTT. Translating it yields CAWSGRGRLSNTEAFF.

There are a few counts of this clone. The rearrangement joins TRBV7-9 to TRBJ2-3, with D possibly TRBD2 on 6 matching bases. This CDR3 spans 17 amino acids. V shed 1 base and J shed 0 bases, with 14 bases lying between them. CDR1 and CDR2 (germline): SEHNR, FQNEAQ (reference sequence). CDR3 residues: CASSLGGGIRSTDTQYF. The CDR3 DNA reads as TGTGCCAGCAGCTTAGGCGGCGGGATCCGAAGCACAGATACGCAGTATTTT.

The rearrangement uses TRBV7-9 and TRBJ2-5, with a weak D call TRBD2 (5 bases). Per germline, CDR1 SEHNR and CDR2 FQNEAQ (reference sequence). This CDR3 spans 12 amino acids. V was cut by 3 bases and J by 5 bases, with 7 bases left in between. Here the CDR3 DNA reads TGTGCCAGCAGCTTCCCGGGGGAGACCCAGTACTTC. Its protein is CASSFPGETQYF.

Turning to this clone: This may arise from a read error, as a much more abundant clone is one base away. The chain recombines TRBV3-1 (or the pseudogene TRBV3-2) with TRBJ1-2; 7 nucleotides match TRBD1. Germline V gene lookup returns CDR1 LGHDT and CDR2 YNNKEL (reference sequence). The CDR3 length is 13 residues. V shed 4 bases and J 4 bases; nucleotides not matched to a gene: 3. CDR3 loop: CASSPQGGYGYTF. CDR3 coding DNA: TGTGCCAGCAGCCCCCAGGGGGGCTATGGCTACACCTTC.

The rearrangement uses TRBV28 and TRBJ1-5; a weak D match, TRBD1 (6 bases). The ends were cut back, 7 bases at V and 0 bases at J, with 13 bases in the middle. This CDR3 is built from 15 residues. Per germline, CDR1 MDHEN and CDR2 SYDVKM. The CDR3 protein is CASKWTVYSNQPQHF. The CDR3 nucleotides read TGTGCCAGCAAATGGACAGTTTATAGCAATCAGCCCCAGCATTTT. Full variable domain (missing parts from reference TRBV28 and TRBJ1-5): DVKVTQSSRYLVKRTGEKVFLECVQDMDHENMFWYRQDPGLGLRLIYFSYDVKMKEKGDIPEGYSVSREKKERFSLILESASTNQTSMYLCASKWTVYSNQPQHFGDGTRLSIL.

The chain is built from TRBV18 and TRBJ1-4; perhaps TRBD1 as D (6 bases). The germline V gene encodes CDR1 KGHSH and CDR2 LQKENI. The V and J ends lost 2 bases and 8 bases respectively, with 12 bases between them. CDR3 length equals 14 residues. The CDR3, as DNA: TGTGCCAGCTCACCATCAGGGGCAGTAGAAAAACTGTTTTTT. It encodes CASSPSGAVEKLFF. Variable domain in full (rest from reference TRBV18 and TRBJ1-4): NAGVMQNPRHLVRRRGQEARLRCSPMKGHSHVYWYRQLPEEGLKFMVYLQKENIIDESGMPKERFSAEFPKEGPSILRIQQVVRGDSAAYFCASSPSGAVEKLFFGSGTQLSVL.

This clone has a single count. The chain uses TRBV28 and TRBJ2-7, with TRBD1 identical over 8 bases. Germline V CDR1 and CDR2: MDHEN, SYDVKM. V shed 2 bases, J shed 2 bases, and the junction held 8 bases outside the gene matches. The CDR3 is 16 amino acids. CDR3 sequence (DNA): TGTGCCAGCAGTTTAAGGGGGGACAGGACTGCCTACGAGCAGTACTTC. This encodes CASSLRGDRTAYEQYF.

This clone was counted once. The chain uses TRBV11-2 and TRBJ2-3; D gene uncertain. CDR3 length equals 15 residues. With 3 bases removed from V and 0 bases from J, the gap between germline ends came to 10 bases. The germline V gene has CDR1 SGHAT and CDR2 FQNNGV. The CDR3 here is CASSFMHTSTDTQYF. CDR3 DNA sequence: TGTGCCAGCAGCTTTATGCATACTAGCACAGATACGCAGTATTTT.

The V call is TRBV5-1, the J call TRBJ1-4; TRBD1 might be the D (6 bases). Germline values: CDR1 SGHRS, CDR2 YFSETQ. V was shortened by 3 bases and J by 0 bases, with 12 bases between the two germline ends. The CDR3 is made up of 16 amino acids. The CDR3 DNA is TGCGCCAGCAGCTGGGGTTCAGGGGCAACTAATGAAAAACTGTTTTTT. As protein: CASSWGSGATNEKLFF.

Here the CDR3 reads CASSWGQGAAGELFF. CDR3 sequence (DNA): TGTGCCAGTAGTTGGGGACAGGGGGCTGCCGGGGAGCTGTTTTTT. V usage is TRBV19 and J usage is TRBJ2-2; 12 nucleotides align to TRBD1. The CDR3 is made up of 15 amino acids. V was clipped by 5 bases and J by 6 bases; unmatched bases: 4. Germline assignment: CDR1 LNHDA and CDR2 SQIVND (reference sequence).

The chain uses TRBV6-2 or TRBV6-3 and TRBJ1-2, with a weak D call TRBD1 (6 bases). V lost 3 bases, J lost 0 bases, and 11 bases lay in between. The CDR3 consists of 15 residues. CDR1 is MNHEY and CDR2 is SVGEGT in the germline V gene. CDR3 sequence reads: CASSYRGIPNYGYTF. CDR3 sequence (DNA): TGTGCCAGCAGTTATAGGGGGATTCCTAACTATGGCTACACCTTC.